This paragraph reports one T cell receptor beta chain. The junction departs from the called germline gene at one end, perhaps through a read error. This CDR3 comprises 13 residues. Germline V gives CDR1 MNHEY, CDR2 SVGAGI. These data originate in a study of T-cell reconstitution after alpha-beta-depleted transplantation in children. Unique molecular identifiers tagged the TCRbeta library. TCRdb reanalysed the PCR reads using MiXCR and keeps one entry per CDR3 protein. Among fewer than 400,000 distinct CDR3 sequences listed, 20% to 30% were seen once. Sequenced here: PBMCs, mostly from graft donor cells, sampled 180 days after TCRalphabeta/CD19-depleted stem cell transplant. The receptor comes from a male patient younger than 18 who had a stem cell transplant for acute lymphoblastic leukemia, so the T cells may come from the graft donor. The chain employs TRBV6-5 and TRBJ2-7; no firm D call. CDR3: CASSYALSNEQYF. The CDR3 DNA is TGTGCCAGCAGTTACGCTCTCTCCAACGAGCAGTACTTC.